The T cell receptor (beta chain) under discussion was sequenced for a study of blood T cell repertoires in COVID-19. This clone has a handful of counts. Here immunoSEQ multiplex PCR was the method, and the copy in TCRdb shows in-frame clones only, minus some. This table holds 200,000 to 250,000 clones, about 91% found once. CDR3 length: 15 amino acids. V dropped 1 base and J dropped 5 bases, with 14 bases sitting between them. Germline-derived CDR1 and CDR2 are MNHNS and SASEGT. This chain links TRBV6-1 with TRBJ1-2; a weak D match, TRBD1 (6 bases). This TCR came from a man between 18 and 29 years old with active or convalescent COVID-19. Sequencing was carried out using peripheral blood. The CDR3 DNA reads TGTGCCAGCAGTGAAGGTGGGGGCGATCTTTATGGCTACACCTTC. It yields the protein CASSEGGGDLYGYTF.